Below, one TCR beta chain is given with its context. RNA, at about 0.45 to 1 ug, was reverse transcribed with random hexamers. By means of immunoSEQ multiplex PCR, TCR beta CDR3 spanning 54 Vbeta and 13 Jbeta underwent amplification. TCRdb recomputed calls from the immunoSEQ multiplex PCR reads with MiXCR, one row per CDR3 protein. Of some 130,000 distinct CDR3 sequences listed, around 96% are singletons. These data come from a study of CD8 T cells in Susac syndrome. TCR beta was sequenced from blood CD8+ and CD4+ T cells. Per germline, CDR1 LNHDA and CDR2 SQIVND (reference sequence). The CDR3 spans 16 residues. Trimming left V 1 base short and J 0 bases short, with 10 bases between.

The clonotype comes from a human donor in good health. The sample was CD4+ T cells from PBMCs. The V and J genes are TRBV19 and TRBJ2-1; a possible D gene is TRBD2 (5 bases). The DNA of the CDR3 is TGTGCCAGTAGTATAGTCGGAGCGGCCTCCTACAATGAGCAGTTCTTC. This translates into CASSIVGAASYNEQFF.